This TCR beta chain originates from a study of blood T cell repertoires in COVID-19. This clone turned up a few times. TCRdb keeps only in-frame clones here, not all; method: immunoSEQ multiplex PCR. The table shows approximately 240,000 clones, with approximately 80% occurring only once. This receptor was obtained from a woman aged 40 to 50 with acute COVID-19. Sequencing was carried out using PBMCs or T cells enriched from blood (not recorded which).

This CDR3 is CASSDGRTRTGGYTIYF. The DNA for the CDR3 is TGCGCCAGCAGTGACGGTCGGACCCGGACAGGGGGATACACCATATATTTT. The chain links TRBV10-2 to TRBJ1-3; TRBD1 matches at 10 bases. The CDR3 sequence is 17 residues long. J gave up 8 bases and V 3 bases, and 13 bases lay outside the gene matches. Per the germline V gene, CDR1 is WSHSY and CDR2 is SAAADI.